The 3 T cell receptor beta chains listed next were all sequenced from one sample in a study of regulatory and conventional T cells in RAG deficiency. Genomic DNA came from blood conventional CD4+ T cells gated CD25-low CD127-high. Libraries were prepared by immunoSEQ multiplex PCR; TCRdb keeps only in-frame clonotypes and omits some of them. The data hold under 800 clones, with roughly 40% observed a single time. Sequenced: CD4+ effector T cells sorted from blood. Source of these receptors: a human donor with RAG deficiency presenting as severe combined immunodeficiency.

This clone is medium-sized in the sample. The V gene is TRBV6-5, the J gene TRBJ2-7; D is ambiguous. Germline values: CDR1 MNHEY, CDR2 SVGAGI. The ends were cut back, 4 bases at V and 4 bases at J, with 14 bases in the middle. This CDR3 has 14 amino acids. In DNA form, the CDR3 reads TGTGCCAGCAGTTTGCAAGCTTTCTGGTACGAGCAGTACTTC. Translation: CASSLQAFWYEQYF.

J is TRBJ1-5 and V is TRBV10-3; D may be TRBD1 (5 bases). The CDR3 loop spans 14 amino acids. V was shortened by 10 bases and J by 7 bases, with 20 bases between the two germline ends. The V gene's germline CDR1 is ENHRY and CDR2 SYGVKD. The CDR3 reads CASTLTYRQQPQHF. CDR3 nucleotides: TGTGCCAGCACCTTGACATACCGACAGCAGCCCCAGCATTTT.

In its sample, this clone ranks as large. This chain connects TRBV20-1 to TRBJ2-7; unclear D gene. The germline V and J ends were trimmed by 5 bases and 3 bases, with 8 bases remaining between them. Per germline, CDR1 DFQATT and CDR2 SNEGSKA (reference sequence). The CDR3 extends over 11 amino acids. The CDR3 bases are TGCAGTGCTTCCCGATTCTACGAGCAGTACTTC. Translating it yields CSASRFYEQYF.